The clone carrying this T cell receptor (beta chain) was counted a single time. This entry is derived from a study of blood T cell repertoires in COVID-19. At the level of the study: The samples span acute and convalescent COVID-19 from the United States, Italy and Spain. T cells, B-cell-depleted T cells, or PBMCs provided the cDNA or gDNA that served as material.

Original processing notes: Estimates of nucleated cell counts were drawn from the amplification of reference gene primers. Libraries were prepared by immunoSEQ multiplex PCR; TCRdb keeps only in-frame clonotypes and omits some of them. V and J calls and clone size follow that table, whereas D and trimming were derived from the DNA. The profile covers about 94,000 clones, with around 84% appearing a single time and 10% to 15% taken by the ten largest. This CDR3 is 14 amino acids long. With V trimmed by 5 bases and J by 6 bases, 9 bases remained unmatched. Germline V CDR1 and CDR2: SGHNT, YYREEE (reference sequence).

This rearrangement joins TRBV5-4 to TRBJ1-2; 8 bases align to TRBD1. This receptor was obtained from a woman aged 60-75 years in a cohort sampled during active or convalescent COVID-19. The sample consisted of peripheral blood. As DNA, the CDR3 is TGTGCCAGCAGGAAGACAGGGGCCGCGGATGGCTACACCTTC. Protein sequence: CASRKTGAADGYTF.